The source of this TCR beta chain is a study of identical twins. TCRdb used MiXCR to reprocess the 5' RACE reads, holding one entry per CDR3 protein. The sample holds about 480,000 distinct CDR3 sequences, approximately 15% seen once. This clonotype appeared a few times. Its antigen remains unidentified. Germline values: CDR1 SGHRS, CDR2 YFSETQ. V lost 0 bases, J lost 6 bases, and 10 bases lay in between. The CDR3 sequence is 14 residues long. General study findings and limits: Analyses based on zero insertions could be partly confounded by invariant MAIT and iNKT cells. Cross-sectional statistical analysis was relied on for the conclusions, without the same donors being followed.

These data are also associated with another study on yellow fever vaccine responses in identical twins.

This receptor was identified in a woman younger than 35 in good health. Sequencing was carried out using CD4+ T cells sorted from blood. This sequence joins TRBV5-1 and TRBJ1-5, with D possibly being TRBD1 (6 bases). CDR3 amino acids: CASSLGQTGQPQHF. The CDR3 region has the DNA TGCGCCAGCAGCTTGGGGCAGACAGGTCAGCCCCAGCATTTT.